This TCR beta chain was observed in a study of cytomegalovirus exposure and HLA in healthy donors. The PCR made use of 60 Vbeta and 13 Jbeta primers. The table came from immunoSEQ multiplex PCR; TCRdb's copy has only in-frame clones and leaves some out. Of approximately 140,000 clones listed, 84% are singletons. Sequencing was done on a sample of PBMCs. This TCR was recovered from a man aged 50-60 years in good health and CMV-seronegative.

The DNA for the CDR3 is TGCGCCAGCAGTCGACAGGGAGACACTGAAGCTTTCTTT. It is translated as CASSRQGDTEAFF. The chain recombines TRBV10-2 with TRBJ1-1, with TRBD1 matching over 7 bases. The V gene's germline CDR1 is WSHSY and CDR2 SAAADI. V lost 5 bases, J lost 3 bases, and 3 bases stayed unmatched. This CDR3 has 13 amino acids.